This TCR beta chain was retrieved from a study of cytomegalovirus exposure and HLA in healthy donors. At the level of the study: T cells numbering about 179 million yielded around 120 million unique TCR beta sequences in an earlier analysis. General observations from the study: HLA alleles were associated with roughly 17,000 TCR beta sequences in a later analysis at 0.05 false discovery rate. In a later analysis, a genetic analysis reported fewer productive-TCR N-insertions in an Asian-associated ancestry cluster than the cohort average.

Germline V gene lookup returns CDR1 SGHDN and CDR2 FVKESK. J was trimmed by 4 bases and V by 6 bases; bases with no gene match: 5. The CDR3 runs to 14 residues. PCR involved 60 Vbeta and 13 Jbeta primers. Repertoires were generated with immunoSEQ multiplex PCR, while TCRdb's copy carries only in-frame clones and drops some. The data show almost 65,000 clones, 60% to 85% seen once. Turning to this clone: Its antigen is still unknown.

Sequenced material: PBMCs. The gene calls are TRBV14 and TRBJ1-1, with 10 bases identical to TRBD1. This receptor was taken from a male donor in good health and CMV-seropositive. The CDR3 is CASRPTGGGTEAFF. CDR3 DNA: TGTGCCAGCAGACCGACAGGGGGCGGCACTGAAGCTTTCTTT.